This TCR beta chain derives from a study of blood T cell repertoires in COVID-19 (TCRdb year 2020). About the full investigation: The collaborator samples originated in the United States, Italy and Spain and spanned the acute and convalescent phases of COVID-19. Sample metadata almost always included a de-identified subject ID, COVID-19 status, age in years and sex. The prospective study material was composed of cDNA or gDNA derived from T cells, B-cell-depleted T cells, or PBMCs. The repertoires were released in a freely available public database intended as a resource for research on the immune response to SARS-CoV-2. The dataset comprised deeply sampled blood TCRbeta repertoires from subjects exposed to, actively infected with, or recovered from COVID-19. The samples were drawn from the first 160 participants of the ongoing ImmuneRACE study and from 1,254 subjects provided by 6 global collaborators. Where available, HLA class I and class II types were obtained from metadata supplied by the sample provider rather than from assay-based typing.

Remarks on this clone: Which antigen it targets is not known. No qualities accompany the bases; no much larger clone lies one base away.

The collaborating institutions used their own protocols to collect whole blood in K2EDTA tubes. Collaborator samples were shipped for TCRbeta analysis as frozen whole blood, isolated PBMCs, or DNA extracted from either sample type. Study-wide findings and limitations: Clinical and demographic metadata were provided uncurated, with the amount varying by source and participant.

TCRbeta CDR3 regions were amplified from genomic DNA by means of the immunoSEQ Assay, a bias-controlled multiplex PCR. Per the source publication's procedure: Nucleated cell counts per sample were estimated from amplification of reference gene primers within the assay. To quantify the absolute abundance of each unique TCRbeta CDR3 rearrangement, sequence reads were collapsed and filtered. For each sample, productive Simpson clonality was calculated by taking the square root of Simpson's diversity index across productive rearrangements. TCRdb retrieved this table from immuneACCESS and kept in-frame rearrangements only. Not all clones are present; in checked studies, unresolved V genes account for under half, and no reason is known for the remainder. V and J calls and clone size are those listed in that table; D and trimming were worked out from the DNA. The table for this sample lists tens of thousands of clones; around 87% of them were counted only once. Approximately 25% of the sample is in the top ten clones.

Including cysteine and phenylalanine, the CDR3 has 16 amino acids. Only the CDR3 region is kept as DNA, spanning 48 bases read in frame from base 1. CDR1 LGHDT and CDR2 YNNKEL are derived from the germline V gene (reference sequence). Here V drops 1 base and J drops 4 bases, and the junction holds 8 bases not matched to any gene. The sequence derives from a man in his forties or fifties with active or convalescent COVID-19. The V and J genes are TRBV3-1 (or the pseudogene TRBV3-2) and TRBJ1-1, with TRBD1 identical over 8 junction bases. Sequences were obtained from peripheral blood. The bases are TGTGCCAGCAGCCAAGCCGGGACAGGCGCCCCCACTGAAGCTTTCTTT. This codes for CASSQAGTGAPTEAFF.